The 26 T cell receptor beta chains given below trace back to one sample, sequenced in a study of CD8 T cells in ankylosing spondylitis. Each CDR3 protein gets one entry after TCRdb re-called the 5' RACE reads with MiXCR. Of about 140,000 distinct CDR3 sequences in the sample, roughly 6.6% were seen once. The sample comprised blood, either unsorted or a sorted T cell fraction (not recorded which). These receptors all stem from a female donor with ankylosing spondylitis or in good health (not recorded which).

This clonotype was detected only a few times. The V call is TRBV2, the J call TRBJ2-5, with a possible D match to TRBD2 (5 bases). Trimming took off 2 bases at V and 0 bases at J, with 10 bases between the two ends. The CDR3 is 15 residues long. CDR1 and CDR2 (germline): SNHLY, FYNNEI. The CDR3 protein is CASSETGNNQETQYF. CDR3 nucleotides: TGTGCCAGCAGTGAAACGGGGAACAACCAAGAGACCCAGTACTTC.

In its sample, this clonotype was seen many times. The J gene is TRBJ2-7, the V gene TRBV5-1; 8 bases agree with TRBD1. The V segment lost 7 bases and the J segment 3 bases; nucleotides outside the gene matches: 6. The CDR3 is 13 amino acids. Germline-derived CDR1 and CDR2 are SGHRS and YFSETQ. The CDR3 here is CASQRDRNYEQYF. For the CDR3, the DNA is TGCGCCAGCCAGAGGGACAGGAACTACGAGCAGTACTTC.

Only a few counts were recorded for this clonotype. This rearrangement joins TRBV9 to TRBJ1-1, with 9 nucleotides matching TRBD1. The germline V gene has CDR1 SGDLS and CDR2 YYNGEE. V lost 4 bases to trimming and J lost 6 bases; unmatched junction nucleotides: 10. The CDR3 is made up of 15 amino acids. The CDR3 spells CASSPGTGMEAEAFF. DNA for the CDR3: TGTGCCAGCAGCCCCGGGACAGGGATGGAGGCTGAAGCTTTCTTT.

The chain employs TRBV5-1 and TRBJ2-7; D perhaps matches TRBD2 (6 bases). CDR1 and CDR2 (germline): SGHRS, YFSETQ. The V end lost 4 bases, the J end lost 2 bases, and 13 bases lay between the germline ends. This CDR3 comprises 14 residues. DNA for the CDR3: TGCGCCAGCAGCCGGGGACTCGGGGCCTACGAGCAGTACTTC. This encodes CASSRGLGAYEQYF.

In this sample, this clonotype turned up many times. This chain joins TRBV20-1 and TRBJ1-1, with 9 nucleotides matching TRBD1. From germline, CDR1 is DFQATT and CDR2 SNEGSKA (reference sequence). This CDR3 has 18 residues. Germline trimming cut 0 bases from V and 4 bases from J; bases unmatched to any gene: 15. This CDR3 is CSARDRRTGAFRTTEAFF. CDR3 bases: TGCAGTGCTAGAGACCGTCGGACAGGGGCTTTCCGAACCACTGAAGCTTTCTTT.

The V gene is TRBV6-5, the J gene TRBJ2-7, with D possibly being TRBD1 (6 bases). CDR3 length equals 13 residues. Trimming stripped 4 bases from V and 6 bases from J, with 13 bases between. Germline V gene sequence: CDR1 MNHEY, CDR2 SVGAGI. The CDR3 region has the DNA TGTGCCAGCAGTTTGGGACAATGGGTCGAGCAGTACTTC. Encoded protein: CASSLGQWVEQYF.

This clonotype has a count of ten or more. This rearrangement joins TRBV5-1 to TRBJ1-1; a possible D gene is TRBD1 (5 bases). V was pared by 3 bases and J by 3 bases, with 18 bases between. This CDR3 contains 16 residues. The germline V gene has CDR1 SGHRS and CDR2 YFSETQ. The CDR3 coding sequence is TGCGCCAGCAGCTCCCTCTTTGGGGGTCGGGACACTGAAGCTTTCTTT. Translation gives CASSSLFGGRDTEAFF.

This clonotype has ten or more counts. J is TRBJ1-2 and V is TRBV20-1, with D unresolved. The V gene lost 3 bases and the J gene lost 0 bases, with 8 bases spanning the gap. CDR3 length: 13 amino acids. CDR1 is DFQATT and CDR2 is SNEGSKA in the germline V gene (reference sequence). The CDR3 DNA reads TGCAGTGCTAGTCGGCAGACTAACTATGGCTACACCTTC. Residues: CSASRQTNYGYTF.

The sample holds many counts of this clonotype. The chain couples TRBV4-1 to TRBJ1-6; tentatively, D is TRBD1 (6 bases). Germline CDR1 reads MGHRA; CDR2 reads YSYEKL. CDR3 size: 16 residues. V lost 0 bases to trimming and J lost 3 bases, with 9 bases between them. This CDR3 is CASSQDPRGYNSPLHF. DNA of the CDR3: TGCGCCAGCAGCCAAGATCCCAGGGGCTATAATTCACCCCTCCACTTT.

Comments on this clonotype: A read error may explain this, as a much larger clone is one base away. V gene TRBV4-1 combines with J gene TRBJ1-5; no reliable D call. CDR3 length: 15 residues. The germline V gene has CDR1 MGHRA and CDR2 YSYEKL. V was clipped by 3 bases and J by 5 bases, with 14 bases between them. As DNA, the CDR3 is TGCGCCAGCAGCCATGCGGACGGGAGGGATCAGCCCCAGCATTTT. Its translation is CASSHADGRDQPQHF.

This clonotype was seen at least ten times. The rearrangement links TRBV10-3 to TRBJ2-1; no firm D call. The CDR3 is 18 residues long. The V gene lost 4 bases and the J gene lost 0 bases, with 19 bases spanning the gap. Germline values: CDR1 ENHRY, CDR2 SYGVKD. The CDR3 region is CAISVPPGRSSSYNEQFF. In DNA form, the CDR3 reads TGTGCCATCAGTGTGCCCCCGGGCAGGTCCAGCTCCTACAATGAGCAGTTCTTC.

This clonotype was observed at least ten times. This chain connects TRBV10-3 to TRBJ1-4; no clear D gene. CDR3 length: 14 residues. Germline CDR1 and CDR2: ENHRY and SYGVKD. Trimming took off 4 bases at V and 8 bases at J, with 14 bases between the two ends. CDR3 in amino acids: CAISGSEGGEKLFF. CDR3 coding DNA: TGTGCCATCAGTGGATCGGAGGGCGGAGAAAAACTGTTTTTT.

This clonotype showed up many times. V gene TRBV12-3 or TRBV12-4 combines with J gene TRBJ1-4; tentative D call: TRBD1 (5 bases). V was trimmed by 5 bases and J by 6 bases, leaving 16 bases between them. CDR3 length: 15 amino acids. CDR3 sequence: CASSNLGLRYEKLFF. CDR3 in DNA: TGTGCCAGCAGTAACTTGGGACTGAGATATGAAAAACTGTTTTTT.

The table lists this clonotype with many counts. The chain is built from TRBV7-3 and TRBJ2-1, with D perhaps TRBD2 (5 bases). This CDR3 contains 13 residues. Germline assignment: CDR1 SGHTA and CDR2 FQGTGA. V was pared by 3 bases and J by 5 bases, with 8 bases between. CDR3 in amino acids: CASSFTRDNEQFF. The CDR3 DNA reads as TGTGCCAGCAGCTTCACTAGAGACAATGAGCAGTTCTTC.

In this sample, this clonotype turned up a few times. This chain joins TRBV12-3 or TRBV12-4 and TRBJ2-1; the match to TRBD2 covers 8 bases. This CDR3 comprises 14 residues. After removal of 6 bases from V and 6 bases from J, the junction contained 7 bases not matched to a gene. The CDR3 DNA reads as TGTGCCAGCAGGGACGGGGGGGCAGGCAATGAGCAGTTCTTC. Translation: CASRDGGAGNEQFF.

This clonotype occurred a few times. This rearrangement joins TRBV19 to TRBJ1-1, with TRBD1 matching over 7 bases. CDR1 and CDR2 (germline): LNHDA, SQIVND (reference sequence). CDR3 length: 13 amino acids. The V gene end was trimmed by 6 bases and the J gene end by 4 bases; junction bases not matched to a gene: 5. The CDR3 nucleotides are TGTGCCAGTAGCCCCACAGGGGTCACTGAAGCTTTCTTT. It is translated as CASSPTGVTEAFF.

The table lists this clonotype with a few counts. The chain employs TRBV18 and TRBJ2-1, with TRBD2 matching 13 bases. Germline lookup yields CDR1 KGHSH and CDR2 LQKENI. The V segment lost 4 bases and the J segment 0 bases; nucleotides outside the gene matches: 6. This CDR3 contains 18 residues. CDR3 DNA sequence: TGTGCCAGCTCACAAAGGACTAGCGGGGGACTCTCCTACAATGAGCAGTTCTTC. It yields the protein CASSQRTSGGLSYNEQFF.

In this sample, this clonotype turned up many times. V and J are TRBV3-1 and TRBJ1-1, with a possible D match to TRBD1 (6 bases). Per the germline V gene, CDR1 is LGHDT and CDR2 is YNNKEL (reference sequence). V was shortened by 3 bases and J by 5 bases, with 16 bases between the two germline ends. This CDR3 contains 15 residues. The CDR3 loop is CASSQVGGAWTEAFF. CDR3 DNA sequence: TGTGCCAGCAGCCAGGTCGGGGGCGCGTGGACTGAAGCTTTCTTT.

This clonotype was counted at least ten times. The DNA of the CDR3 is TGTGCCAGCAGTGGTGGGGGCTCTGGAAACACCATATATTTT. This gives the protein CASSGGGSGNTIYF. V usage is TRBV2 and J usage is TRBJ1-3, with D possibly being TRBD1 (5 bases). Germline-derived CDR1 and CDR2 are SNHLY and FYNNEI. Trimming left V 4 bases short and J 0 bases short, with 7 bases between. CDR3 length equals 14 residues.

J is TRBJ1-1 and V is TRBV7-9, with D hard to call. CDR3 length: 11 amino acids. Per the germline V gene, CDR1 is SEHNR and CDR2 is FQNEAQ (reference sequence). V lost 1 base and J lost 8, with 5 bases in between. The CDR3, as DNA: TGTGCCAGCAGCTTAGAAGGGGAAGCTTTCTTT. This gives the protein CASSLEGEAFF. The whole variable domain, filled in from reference TRBV7-9 and TRBJ1-1, reads DTGVSQNPRHKITKRGQNVTFRCDPISEHNRLYWYRQTLGQGPEFLTYFQNEAQLEKSRLLSDRFSAERPKGSFSTLEIQRTEQGDSAMYLCASSLEGEAFFGQGTRLTVV.

This clonotype was picked up many times. The chain employs TRBV7-8 and TRBJ1-5; D not certain. The V and J ends lost 5 bases and 0 bases respectively, with 14 bases between them. CDR1 is SGHVS and CDR2 is FQNEAQ in the germline V gene. The CDR3 spans 16 residues. In DNA form, the CDR3 reads TGTGCCAGCAGCCCCCATCCCGGTATTAGCAATCAGCCCCAGCATTTT. Translation: CASSPHPGISNQPQHF.

The chain employs TRBV7-9 and TRBJ1-1, with 7 positions matching TRBD1. CDR1 and CDR2 from the germline V gene are SEHNR and FQNEAQ (reference sequence). The CDR3 is made up of 13 amino acids. Losses at the gene ends were 6 bases for V and 4 bases for J; bases not matched to a gene: 5. DNA of the CDR3: TGTGCCAGCAGGACAGGGATCGGCACTGAAGCTTTCTTT. It yields the protein CASRTGIGTEAFF.

This clonotype came up many times. This rearrangement joins TRBV7-2 to TRBJ1-6; TRBD1 is a possible D gene (5 bases). The V gene lost 4 bases and the J gene lost 12 bases, with 13 bases spanning the gap. The germline V gene encodes CDR1 SGHTA and CDR2 FQGNSA. The CDR3 runs 13 residues. This chain's CDR3 is CASSSQGFEPLHF. CDR3 nucleotide sequence: TGTGCCAGCAGCTCGCAGGGTTTCGAACCCCTCCACTTT.

This clonotype was picked up many times. The chain is built from TRBV6-1 and TRBJ1-1, with 7 bases matching TRBD1. V shed 6 bases and J 4 bases; nucleotides not matched to a gene: 11. Germline CDR1 is MNHNS and CDR2 is SASEGT. This CDR3 spans 15 amino acids. CDR3 region: CASSPQTGEGTEAFF. The DNA for the CDR3 is TGTGCCAGCAGCCCTCAAACAGGGGAAGGCACTGAAGCTTTCTTT.

This clonotype has more than one count but fewer than ten. CDR3 in DNA: TGCAGCGCCCGGGACCAGGGGAGCTATGGCTACACCTTC. As protein: CSARDQGSYGYTF. The genes are TRBV29-1 and TRBJ1-2, with a weak D call TRBD1 (6 bases). This CDR3 is built from 13 residues. V dropped 7 bases and J dropped 4 bases, with 16 bases sitting between them. CDR1 and CDR2 (germline): SQVTM, ANQGSEA.

This clonotype has ten or more counts. This chain links TRBV5-1 with TRBJ1-1, with 10 bases that match TRBD1. This CDR3 has 16 amino acids. Germline V CDR1 and CDR2: SGHRS, YFSETQ. Trimming took 2 bases from V and 1 from J; bases not matched to a gene: 5. CDR3 nucleotides: TGCGCCAGCAGCTTACGACAGGGGGCCGCGAACACTGAAGCTTTCTTT. Translation: CASSLRQGAANTEAFF.